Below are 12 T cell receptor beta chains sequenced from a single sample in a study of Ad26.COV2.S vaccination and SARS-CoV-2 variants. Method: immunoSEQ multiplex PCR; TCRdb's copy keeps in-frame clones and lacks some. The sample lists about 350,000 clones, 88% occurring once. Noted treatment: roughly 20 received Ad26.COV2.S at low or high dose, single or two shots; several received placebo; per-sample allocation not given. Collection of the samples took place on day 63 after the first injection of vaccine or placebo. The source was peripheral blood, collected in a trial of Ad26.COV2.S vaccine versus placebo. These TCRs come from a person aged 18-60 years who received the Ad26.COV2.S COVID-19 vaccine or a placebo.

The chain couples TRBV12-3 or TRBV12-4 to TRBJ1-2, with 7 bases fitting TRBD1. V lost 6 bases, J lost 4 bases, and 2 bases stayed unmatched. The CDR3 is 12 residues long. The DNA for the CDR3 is TGTGCCAGCAGCCGGGACAGCTATGGCTACACCTTC. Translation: CASSRDSYGYTF.

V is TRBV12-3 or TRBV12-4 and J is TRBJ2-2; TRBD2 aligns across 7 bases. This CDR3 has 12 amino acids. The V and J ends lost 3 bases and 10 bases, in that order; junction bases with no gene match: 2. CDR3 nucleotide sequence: TGTGCCAGCAGTTTTCGGGAGGAGGAGCTGTTTTTT. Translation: CASSFREEELFF.

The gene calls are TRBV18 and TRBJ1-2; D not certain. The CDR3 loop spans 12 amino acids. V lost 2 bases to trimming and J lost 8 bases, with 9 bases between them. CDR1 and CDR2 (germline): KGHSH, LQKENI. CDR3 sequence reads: CASSPNEPGYTF. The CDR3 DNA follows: TGTGCCAGCTCACCAAACGAGCCGGGCTACACCTTC.

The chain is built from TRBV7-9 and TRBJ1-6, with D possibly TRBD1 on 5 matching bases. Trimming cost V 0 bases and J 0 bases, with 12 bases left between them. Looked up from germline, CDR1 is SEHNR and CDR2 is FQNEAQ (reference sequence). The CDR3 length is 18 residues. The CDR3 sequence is CASSLAKGLSSYNSPLHF. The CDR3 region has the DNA TGTGCCAGCAGCTTAGCCAAGGGACTTAGCTCCTATAATTCACCCCTCCACTTT.

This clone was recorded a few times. CDR3 nucleotide sequence: TGTGCCAGCAGCCAGGACAGGGGAAATCGGGAGACCCAGTACTTC. Protein product: CASSQDRGNRETQYF. The rearrangement joins TRBV4-2 to TRBJ2-5; TRBD1 matches at 9 bases. V gave up 3 bases and J gave up 5 bases; unmatched junction bases: 7. Germline-derived CDR1 and CDR2 are LGHNA and YNFKEQ. There are 15 residues in the CDR3.

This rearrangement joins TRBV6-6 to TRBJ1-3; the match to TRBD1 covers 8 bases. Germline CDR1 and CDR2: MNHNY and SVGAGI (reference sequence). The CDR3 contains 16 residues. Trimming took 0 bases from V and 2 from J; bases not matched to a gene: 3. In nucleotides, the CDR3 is TGTGCCAGCAGTTACTCAAAGACAGGGGCTGGAAACACCATATATTTT. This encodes CASSYSKTGAGNTIYF.

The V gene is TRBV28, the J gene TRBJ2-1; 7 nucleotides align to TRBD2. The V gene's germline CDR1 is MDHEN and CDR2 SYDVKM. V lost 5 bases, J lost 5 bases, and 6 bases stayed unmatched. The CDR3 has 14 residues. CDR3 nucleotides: TGTGCCAGCAGTAAGCCGCGGGGGAACAATGAGCAGTTCTTC. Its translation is CASSKPRGNNEQFF.

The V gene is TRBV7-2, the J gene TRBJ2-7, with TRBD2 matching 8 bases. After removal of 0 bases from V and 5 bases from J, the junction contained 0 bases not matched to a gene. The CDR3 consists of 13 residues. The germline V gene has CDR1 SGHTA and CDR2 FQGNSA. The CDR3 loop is CASSLASGDEQYF. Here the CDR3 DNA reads TGTGCCAGCAGCTTAGCTAGCGGGGACGAGCAGTACTTC.

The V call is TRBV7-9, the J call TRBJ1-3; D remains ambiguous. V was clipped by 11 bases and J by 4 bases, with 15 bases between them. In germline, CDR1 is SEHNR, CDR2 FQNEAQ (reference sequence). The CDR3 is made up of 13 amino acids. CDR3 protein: CAGSIGPGNTIYF. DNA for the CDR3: TGTGCCGGGTCTATAGGACCGGGAAACACCATATATTTT.

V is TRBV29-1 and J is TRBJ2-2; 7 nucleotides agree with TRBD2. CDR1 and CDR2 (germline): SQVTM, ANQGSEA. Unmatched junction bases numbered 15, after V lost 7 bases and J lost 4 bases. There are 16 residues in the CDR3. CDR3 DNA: TGCAGCGCCGGACAAACTAGCGTCGACGGCACCGGGGAGCTGTTTTTT. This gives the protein CSAGQTSVDGTGELFF.

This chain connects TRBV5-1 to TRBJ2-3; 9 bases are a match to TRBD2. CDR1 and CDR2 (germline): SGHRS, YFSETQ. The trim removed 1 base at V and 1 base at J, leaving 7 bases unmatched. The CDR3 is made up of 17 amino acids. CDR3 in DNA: TGCGCCAGCAGCTTGTCCGGGACTAGCAGCCGCACAGATACGCAGTATTTT. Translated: CASSLSGTSSRTDTQYF. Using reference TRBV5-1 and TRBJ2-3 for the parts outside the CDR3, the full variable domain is KAGVTQTPRYLIKTRGQQVTLSCSPISGHRSVSWYQQTPGQGLQFLFEYFSETQRNKGNFPGRFSGRQFSNSRSEMNVSTLELGDSALYLCASSLSGTSSRTDTQYFGPGTRLTVL.

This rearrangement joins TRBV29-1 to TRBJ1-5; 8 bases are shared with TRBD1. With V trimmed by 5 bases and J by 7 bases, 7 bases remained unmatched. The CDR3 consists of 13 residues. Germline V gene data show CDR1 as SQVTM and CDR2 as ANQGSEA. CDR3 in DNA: TGCAGCGTTCAAGGACAGGGATTCCAGCCCCAGCATTTT. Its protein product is CSVQGQGFQPQHF.